This T cell receptor (beta chain) stems from a study of CD8+CD57+ T cells in acquired aplastic anemia. As for the study in general: DNA per sorted CD4+ or CD8+ sample ranged roughly 0.19 to 27.4 ug, averaging roughly 3.5 ug.

By flow cytometry, patients selected for sequencing had shown an expansion of CD8+CD57+ cells. All participating patients were living with severe acquired aplastic anemia. This clonotype was counted at least ten times. Its antigen is unidentified. The study, taken as a whole, reports: Controls did not differ significantly from patients in CD8+ Simpson's diversity. Patients and controls were found to share fewer than 35 CD8+ CDR3 sequences.

V was cut by 6 bases and J by 5 bases, with 13 bases left in between. This CDR3 has 13 residues. CDR1 MNHEY and CDR2 SVGAGI come from the germline V gene. Genomic DNA acted as the template from which TCR beta VDJ combination and CDR3 sequence profiling were carried out. TCRdb re-analysed the reads in MiXCR, keeping a single row per CDR3 protein. The data hold 200,000 or so distinct CDR3 sequences, with roughly half observed a single time. The chain employs TRBV6-5 and TRBJ1-1; perhaps TRBD1 as D (5 bases). Sequenced input: sorted CD4+, CD8+, or CD8+CD57+ T cells (not recorded which) from PBMCs. The TCR was taken from a human donor with aplastic anemia. The CDR3 sequence: CASSRSGGTEAFF. The CDR3 DNA reads as TGTGCCAGCAGCCGTTCTGGGGGGACTGAAGCTTTCTTT.